These 4 T cell receptor beta chains originate from one sample sequenced in a study of blood T cell repertoires in COVID-19. Sequenced by immunoSEQ multiplex PCR; TCRdb stores in-frame clones only, minus some. The sample consists of hundreds of thousands of clones, about 87% of them appearing once. The sequenced material came from peripheral blood. These receptors were taken from a woman aged 60-70 years with COVID-19, enrolled during active disease.

The chain uses TRBV7-9 and TRBJ1-1, with a weak D call TRBD1 (6 bases). This CDR3 comprises 15 residues. Trimming took 2 bases from V and 4 from J, leaving 14 bases between them. Looked up from germline, CDR1 is SEHNR and CDR2 is FQNEAQ (reference sequence). The chain's CDR3 is CASSLRRQGSTEAFF. CDR3 bases: TGTGCCAGCAGCTTAAGAAGGCAGGGGAGCACTGAAGCTTTCTTT.

This chain joins TRBV7-2 and TRBJ1-1; maybe TRBD1 (6 bases). Germline V lookup: CDR1 SGHTA, CDR2 FQGNSA. This CDR3 spans 16 amino acids. The ends were cut back, 6 bases at V and 1 base at J, with 18 bases in the middle. CDR3 DNA sequence: TGTGCCAGCAGTTCCCCTTTCGGGGGGCGGAACACTGAAGCTTTCTTT. This codes for CASSSPFGGRNTEAFF.

V usage is TRBV4-1 and J usage is TRBJ1-4; 9 bases fit TRBD1. The CDR3 has 14 residues. Trimming at V came to 4 bases and at J to 8 bases, leaving 5 bases not matched to a gene. CDR1 is MGHRA and CDR2 is YSYEKL in the germline V gene. The CDR3 nucleotides read TGCGCCAGCAGCCCCGGGACAGGGTTCGAAAAACTGTTTTTT. Its translation: CASSPGTGFEKLFF.

J is TRBJ2-1 and V is TRBV11-2, with TRBD2 identical over 7 bases. Trimming removed 4 bases from V and 2 bases from J; junction bases left unmatched: 5. Per the germline V gene, CDR1 is SGHAT and CDR2 is FQNNGV. The CDR3 spans 15 residues. DNA for the CDR3: TGTGCCAGCAGCTACACCGGGACTACCTACAATGAGCAGTTCTTC. Amino acids: CASSYTGTTYNEQFF.